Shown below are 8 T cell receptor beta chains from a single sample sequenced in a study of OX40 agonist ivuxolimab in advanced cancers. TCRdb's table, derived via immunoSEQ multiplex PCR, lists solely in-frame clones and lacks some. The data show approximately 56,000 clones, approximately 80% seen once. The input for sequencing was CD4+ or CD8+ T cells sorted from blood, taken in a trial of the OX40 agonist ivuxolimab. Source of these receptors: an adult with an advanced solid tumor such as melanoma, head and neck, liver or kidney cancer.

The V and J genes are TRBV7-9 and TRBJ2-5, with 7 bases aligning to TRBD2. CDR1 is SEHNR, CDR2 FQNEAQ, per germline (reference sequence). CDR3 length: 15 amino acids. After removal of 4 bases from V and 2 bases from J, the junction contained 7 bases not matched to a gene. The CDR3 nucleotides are TGTGCCAGCAGCTACGCTAGCGGATATCAAGAGACCCAGTACTTC. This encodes CASSYASGYQETQYF.

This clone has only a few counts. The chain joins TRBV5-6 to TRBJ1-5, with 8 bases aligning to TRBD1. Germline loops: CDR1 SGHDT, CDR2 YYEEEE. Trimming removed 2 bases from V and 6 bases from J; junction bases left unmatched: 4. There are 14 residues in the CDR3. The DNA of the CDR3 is TGTGCCAGCAGCTTTGGACAGGGAAGTCAGCCCCAGCATTTT. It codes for CASSFGQGSQPQHF.

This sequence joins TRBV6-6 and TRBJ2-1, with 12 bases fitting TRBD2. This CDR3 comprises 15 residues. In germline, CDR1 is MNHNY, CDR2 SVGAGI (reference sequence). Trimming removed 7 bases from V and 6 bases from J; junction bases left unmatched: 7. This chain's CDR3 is CASNLASGGANEQFF. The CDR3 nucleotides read TGTGCCAGCAACCTAGCTAGCGGGGGGGCCAATGAGCAGTTCTTC.

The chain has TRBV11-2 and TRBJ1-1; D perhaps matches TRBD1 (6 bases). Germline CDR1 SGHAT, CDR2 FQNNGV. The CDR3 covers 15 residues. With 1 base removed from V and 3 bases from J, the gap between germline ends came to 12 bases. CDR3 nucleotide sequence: TGTGCCAGCAGCTTAGGACGGGGGCCTGACACTGAAGCTTTCTTT. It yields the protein CASSLGRGPDTEAFF.

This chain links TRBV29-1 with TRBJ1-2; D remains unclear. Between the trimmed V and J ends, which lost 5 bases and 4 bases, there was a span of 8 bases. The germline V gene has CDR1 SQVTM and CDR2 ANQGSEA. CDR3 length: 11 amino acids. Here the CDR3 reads CSVPGLYGYTF. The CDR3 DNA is TGCAGCGTTCCTGGGCTCTATGGCTACACCTTC. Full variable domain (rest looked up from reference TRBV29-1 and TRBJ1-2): SAVISQKPSRDICQRGTSLTIQCQVDSQVTMMFWYRQQPGQSLTLIATANQGSEATYESGFVIDKFPISRPNLTFSTLTVSNMSPEDSSIYLCSVPGLYGYTFGSGTRLTVV.

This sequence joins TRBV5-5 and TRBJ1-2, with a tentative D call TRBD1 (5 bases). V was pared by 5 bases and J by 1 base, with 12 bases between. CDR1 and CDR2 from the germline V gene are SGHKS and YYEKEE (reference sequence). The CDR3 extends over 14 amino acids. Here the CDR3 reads CASSNRQLNYGYTF. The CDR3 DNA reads TGTGCCAGCAGTAATCGACAGCTTAACTATGGCTACACCTTC.

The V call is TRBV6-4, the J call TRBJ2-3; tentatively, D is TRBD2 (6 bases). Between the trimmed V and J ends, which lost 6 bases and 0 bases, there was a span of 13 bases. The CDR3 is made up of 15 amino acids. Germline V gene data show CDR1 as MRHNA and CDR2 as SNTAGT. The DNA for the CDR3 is TGTGCCAGCAGAGAGGGACTTCATAGCACAGATACGCAGTATTTT. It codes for CASREGLHSTDTQYF.

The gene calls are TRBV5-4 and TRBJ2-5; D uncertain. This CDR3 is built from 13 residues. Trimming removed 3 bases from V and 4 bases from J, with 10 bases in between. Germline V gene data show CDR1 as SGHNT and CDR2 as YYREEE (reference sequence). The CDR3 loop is CASSSEMGETQYF. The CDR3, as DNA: TGTGCCAGCAGCTCAGAGATGGGAGAGACCCAGTACTTC.